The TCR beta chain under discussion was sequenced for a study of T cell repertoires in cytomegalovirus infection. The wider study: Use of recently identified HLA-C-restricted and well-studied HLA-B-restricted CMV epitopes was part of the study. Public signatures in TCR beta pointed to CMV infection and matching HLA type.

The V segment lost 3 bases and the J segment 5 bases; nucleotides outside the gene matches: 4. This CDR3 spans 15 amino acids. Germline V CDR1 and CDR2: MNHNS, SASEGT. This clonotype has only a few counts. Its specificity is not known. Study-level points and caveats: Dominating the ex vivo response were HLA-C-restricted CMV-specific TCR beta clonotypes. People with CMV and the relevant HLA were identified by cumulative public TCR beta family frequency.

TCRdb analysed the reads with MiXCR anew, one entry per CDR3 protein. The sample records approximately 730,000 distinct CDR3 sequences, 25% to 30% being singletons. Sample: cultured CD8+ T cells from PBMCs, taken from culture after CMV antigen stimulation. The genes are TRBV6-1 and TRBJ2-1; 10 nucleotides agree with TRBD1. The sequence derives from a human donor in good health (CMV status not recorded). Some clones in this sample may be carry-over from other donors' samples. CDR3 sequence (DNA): TGTGCCAGCAGTGAGGGACAGGGGATACACAATGAGCAGTTCTTC. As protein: CASSEGQGIHNEQFF.